This is a list of T cell receptor beta chains from one sample in a study of a mutant IDH1 vaccine in newly diagnosed glioma. The data were produced by immunoSEQ multiplex PCR, yet TCRdb's version contains in-frame clones alone and is incomplete. The sample includes approximately 64,000 clones, roughly 84% seen only once; the top ten take approximately 8.3%. Their specific antigens are unknown. The material was PBMCs, obtained from a glioma patient whose treatment included an IDH1 peptide vaccine. The receptor source for this set is a woman in her fifties or sixties with glioma. The CDR3 runs from the conserved cysteine through the conserved F or W.

v_call,j_call,cdr3_length,cdr3_aa
TRBV2,TRBJ1-5,13,CASSEGGVQPQHF
TRBV7-2,TRBJ1-3,15,CASSLVGVSGNTIYF
TRBV11-3,TRBJ1-3,14,CASSFFGAENTIYF
TRBV6-5,TRBJ1-6,13,CASSGTGGSPLHF
TRBV5-6,TRBJ1-6,14,CASSFGRENSPLHF
TRBV27,TRBJ1-3,13,CASRRAGGNTIYF
TRBV19,TRBJ2-2,12,CASRMYTGELFF
TRBV4-1,TRBJ2-3,16,CASSRVQGDSTDTQYF
TRBV2,TRBJ1-5,14,CASNPGQNNQPQHF
TRBV14,TRBJ1-3,14,CASSLKVAGNTIYF
TRBV19,TRBJ2-6,14,CASSIEGVGPVLTF
TRBV2,TRBJ1-2,15,CASSEGNGEFYGYTF
TRBV6-5,TRBJ2-7,14,CASSYQAGGYEQYF
TRBV5-5,TRBJ2-5,16,CASSWIAGGAPETQYF
TRBV7-2,TRBJ2-5,15,CASSLPGGAGETQYF
TRBV18,TRBJ2-3,14,CASSPTGGADTQYF
TRBV5-4,TRBJ1-5,16,CASSLGQGRGNQPQHF
TRBV15,TRBJ2-7,17,CATSGYSKGGLGYEQYF
TRBV28,TRBJ1-5,15,CASSPPGQGSQPQHF
TRBV13,TRBJ1-2,15,CASSIPGQSYYGYTF
TRBV19,TRBJ1-1,13,CASSEQGGTEAFF
TRBV14,TRBJ1-3,14,CASSRGQLARTIYF
TRBV29-1,TRBJ2-1,13,CSGEFGFYNEQFF
TRBV6-5,TRBJ1-2,14,CASTPGQKGYGYTF
TRBV19,TRBJ1-6,14,CASSSGTTNSPLHF
TRBV7-9,TRBJ1-1,15,CASSPARGGSTEAFF
TRBV19,TRBJ2-7,15,CASSIIGTGSYEQYF
TRBV27,TRBJ2-7,12,CASSSREGEQYF
TRBV7-8,TRBJ1-1,13,CASSLRSNTEAFF
TRBV27,TRBJ2-1,14,CASSLGGLYNEQFF
TRBV5-4,TRBJ1-3,13,CASRVVGGNTIYF
TRBV7-9,TRBJ1-2,14,CASSFAGGNYGYTF
TRBV4-1,TRBJ1-1,17,CASSQEGPGRGNTEAFF
TRBV2,TRBJ1-2,14,CASTPGRLNYGYTF
TRBV9,TRBJ2-7,13,CASSVTGGNEQYF
TRBV9,TRBJ2-3,17,CASSDGFTSGATDTQYF
TRBV7-2,TRBJ2-7,16,CASSLKGLAGFHEQYF
TRBV25-1,TRBJ2-7,15,CASSVGALGSSEQYF
TRBV11-2,TRBJ2-1,15,CASSLGQGYYNEQFF
TRBV6-4,TRBJ1-1,17,CASSDLDRDRIDTEAFF
TRBV5-1,TRBJ1-3,18,CASSLDYTGRREGNTIYF
TRBV28,TRBJ2-7,16,CASSSSGGQKFYEQYF
TRBV5-5,TRBJ2-1,18,CASSFLPSGVLSYNEQFF
TRBV4-1,TRBJ2-2,16,CASSQPSDTDTGELFF
TRBV19,TRBJ1-1,14,CASSYGPLGTEAFF
TRBV2,TRBJ2-1,14,CASEAGRSYNEQFF
TRBV5-4,TRBJ1-2,15,CASSLVQVANYGYTF
TRBV18,TRBJ2-5,14,CASSPVAGQETQYF
TRBV2,TRBJ2-1,14,CASSPGQGVGEQFF
TRBV5-1,TRBJ2-3,15,CASSLGTSVPDTQYF